The rows below give T cell receptor beta chains drawn from one sample of a study of beta chain features in type 1 diabetes. Sequencing used immunoSEQ multiplex PCR; TCRdb keeps in-frame clones, though not all of them. This table has roughly 150,000 clones, roughly 9% appearing once. The sequenced sample was central memory CD4+ T cells from blood. The receptor source for this set is a woman between 25 and 40 years old with type 1 diabetes. CDR3s include the opening cysteine and the closing phenylalanine or tryptophan. D genes are given only for firm matches. Where a row states a size, it is once, few, many or the class of an expanded clone; other rows omit it.

j_gene: TRBJ1-2
v_gene: TRBV11-3
abundance: .
d_gene: TRBD1
CDR3aa: CASSPGQGRGYTF
CDR3nt: TGTGCCAGCAGCCCCGGACAGGGAAGAGGCTACACCTTC

j_gene: TRBJ2-3
v_gene: TRBV30
abundance: few
d_gene: .
CDR3aa: CAWSRLRTVTDTQYF
CDR3nt: TGTGCCTGGAGTAGGCTCAGGACAGTCACAGATACGCAGTATTTT

j_gene: TRBJ1-1
v_gene: TRBV7-3
abundance: .
d_gene: .
CDR3aa: CASSLQGIGTEAFF
CDR3nt: TGTGCCAGCAGCTTACAGGGAATAGGCACTGAAGCTTTCTTT

j_gene: TRBJ1-5
v_gene: TRBV30
abundance: .
d_gene: .
CDR3aa: CAWSGAAHQPQHF
CDR3nt: TGTGCCTGGAGTGGGGCAGCCCATCAGCCCCAGCATTTT

j_gene: TRBJ2-3
v_gene: TRBV5-1
abundance: few
d_gene: TRBD1
CDR3aa: CASSLNRGFTDTQYF
CDR3nt: TGCGCCAGCAGCTTAAACAGGGGATTTACGGATACGCAGTATTTT

j_gene: TRBJ1-4
v_gene: TRBV7-8
abundance: .
d_gene: TRBD1
CDR3aa: CASSREGAGEKLFF
CDR3nt: TGTGCCAGCAGCCGAGAGGGGGCTGGTGAAAAACTGTTTTTT

j_gene: TRBJ2-7
v_gene: TRBV11-2
abundance: .
d_gene: TRBD1
CDR3aa: CASSTGTGVGSF
CDR3nt: TGTGCCAGCAGCACCGGGACAGGGGTAGGTTCCTTC

j_gene: TRBJ1-4
v_gene: TRBV2
abundance: few
d_gene: .
CDR3aa: CASSHRVPNEKLFF
CDR3nt: TGTGCCAGCAGCCACAGGGTGCCTAATGAAAAACTGTTTTTT

j_gene: TRBJ2-3
v_gene: TRBV29-1
abundance: many
d_gene: TRBD2
CDR3aa: CSVGIAGENTQYF
CDR3nt: TGCAGCGTTGGGATAGCGGGAGAGAATACGCAGTATTTT

j_gene: TRBJ2-1
v_gene: TRBV7-9
abundance: many
d_gene: TRBD2
CDR3aa: CASSFGLAGRTSSYNEQFF
CDR3nt: TGTGCCAGCAGCTTCGGACTAGCGGGACGAACTAGCTCCTACAATGAGCAGTTCTTC

j_gene: TRBJ2-3
v_gene: TRBV5-4
abundance: .
d_gene: TRBD2
CDR3aa: CASSTDWSTSGRLTDTQYF
CDR3nt: TGTGCCAGCAGCACCGACTGGTCGACTAGCGGGAGATTGACAGATACGCAGTATTTT

j_gene: TRBJ1-5
v_gene: TRBV19
abundance: .
d_gene: TRBD1
CDR3aa: CASSGQGYQPQHF
CDR3nt: TGTGCCAGTAGCGGACAGGGTTATCAGCCCCAGCATTTT

j_gene: TRBJ2-2
v_gene: TRBV29-1
abundance: many
d_gene: TRBD2
CDR3aa: CSARTRLAGAGTGELFF
CDR3nt: TGCAGCGCAAGGACGCGACTAGCGGGGGCGGGGACCGGGGAGCTGTTTTTT

j_gene: TRBJ1-2
v_gene: TRBV27
abundance: .
d_gene: TRBD1
CDR3aa: CASSLYGVGQVNGYTF
CDR3nt: TGTGCCAGCAGTTTATATGGCGTGGGACAGGTGAATGGCTACACCTTC

j_gene: TRBJ1-2
v_gene: TRBV5-1
abundance: few
d_gene: TRBD1
CDR3aa: CASSLEPFGTVENYGYTF
CDR3nt: TGCGCCAGCAGCTTGGAACCATTTGGGACAGTCGAGAACTATGGCTACACCTTC

j_gene: TRBJ2-7
v_gene: TRBV6-6
abundance: many
d_gene: .
CDR3aa: CASSYLLFAEQYF
CDR3nt: TGTGCCAGCAGTTACTTACTGTTCGCTGAGCAGTACTTC

j_gene: TRBJ2-7
v_gene: TRBV19
abundance: .
d_gene: .
CDR3aa: CASSIETGTITAEQYF
CDR3nt: TGTGCCAGTAGTATAGAAACAGGGACCATCACCGCCGAGCAGTACTTC

j_gene: TRBJ2-5
v_gene: TRBV5-1
abundance: .
d_gene: TRBD1
CDR3aa: CASSNRGSGETQYF
CDR3nt: TGCGCCAGCAGCAACAGGGGGTCGGGTGAGACCCAGTACTTC

j_gene: TRBJ2-7
v_gene: TRBV19
abundance: few
d_gene: .
CDR3aa: CASSISRGSPYEQYF
CDR3nt: TGTGCCAGTAGTATTAGCAGGGGCTCCCCTTACGAGCAGTACTTC

j_gene: TRBJ2-5
v_gene: TRBV2
abundance: few
d_gene: .
CDR3aa: CASSETTSGETQYF
CDR3nt: TGTGCCAGCAGTGAAACGACTAGTGGAGAGACCCAGTACTTC

j_gene: TRBJ2-1
v_gene: TRBV7-9
abundance: .
d_gene: TRBD2
CDR3aa: CASSFPGLAGAYNEQFF
CDR3nt: TGTGCCAGCAGCTTCCCGGGACTAGCGGGAGCCTACAATGAGCAGTTCTTC

j_gene: TRBJ2-3
v_gene: TRBV4-1
abundance: .
d_gene: TRBD2
CDR3aa: CASSLLEGLAATTGASDTQYF
CDR3nt: TGCGCCAGCAGCCTTCTCGAGGGACTAGCGGCAACTACCGGGGCCTCAGATACGCAGTATTTT

j_gene: TRBJ1-4
v_gene: TRBV29-1
abundance: few
d_gene: TRBD1
CDR3aa: CSVLGTGQANEKLFF
CDR3nt: TGCAGCGTTCTTGGGACCGGACAGGCTAATGAAAAACTGTTTTTT

j_gene: TRBJ2-2
v_gene: TRBV4-2
abundance: .
d_gene: TRBD1
CDR3aa: CASSQEGPGQGTAGELFF
CDR3nt: TGTGCCAGCAGCCAAGAGGGGCCTGGACAGGGTACGGCCGGGGAGCTGTTTTTT

j_gene: TRBJ2-1
v_gene: TRBV11-2
abundance: .
d_gene: TRBD2
CDR3aa: CASSLDGTRGRREQFF
CDR3nt: TGTGCCAGCAGCTTAGATGGGACTAGAGGACGCAGAGAGCAGTTCTTC

j_gene: TRBJ2-7
v_gene: TRBV9
abundance: .
d_gene: TRBD1
CDR3aa: CASSVGGQGEQYF
CDR3nt: TGTGCCAGCAGCGTAGGGGGACAGGGCGAGCAGTACTTC

j_gene: TRBJ1-1
v_gene: TRBV29-1
abundance: .
d_gene: TRBD1
CDR3aa: CSGGQGAIDTEAFF
CDR3nt: TGCAGCGGCGGACAGGGGGCAATCGACACTGAAGCTTTCTTT

j_gene: TRBJ2-1
v_gene: TRBV18
abundance: few
d_gene: TRBD1
CDR3aa: CASSLGQGTYNEQFF
CDR3nt: TGTGCCAGCTCACTCGGACAGGGGACCTACAATGAGCAGTTCTTC

j_gene: TRBJ2-6
v_gene: TRBV19
abundance: .
d_gene: .
CDR3aa: CASSIEGKTGANVLTF
CDR3nt: TGTGCCAGTAGTATCGAGGGTAAGACTGGGGCCAACGTCCTGACTTTC

j_gene: TRBJ2-1
v_gene: TRBV5-1
abundance: .
d_gene: .
CDR3aa: CASSLGSGEPHEQFF
CDR3nt: TGCGCCAGCAGCTTGGGGTCGGGAGAACCCCATGAGCAGTTCTTC

j_gene: TRBJ1-2
v_gene: TRBV30
abundance: many
d_gene: TRBD1
CDR3aa: CAWAPGTGYGYTF
CDR3nt: TGTGCCTGGGCCCCCGGGACAGGATATGGCTACACCTTC

j_gene: TRBJ2-3
v_gene: TRBV11-2
abundance: .
d_gene: .
CDR3aa: CASSLIRDSPTDTQYF
CDR3nt: TGTGCCAGCAGCTTAATCCGGGACTCCCCCACAGATACGCAGTATTTT

j_gene: TRBJ2-1
v_gene: TRBV4-1
abundance: few
d_gene: TRBD2
CDR3aa: CASSQTTSDASNEQFF
CDR3nt: TGCGCCAGCAGCCAAACCACTAGCGATGCATCTAATGAGCAGTTCTTC

j_gene: TRBJ2-5
v_gene: TRBV7-6
abundance: .
d_gene: TRBD1
CDR3aa: CASSFSGTEAETQYF
CDR3nt: TGTGCCAGCAGCTTTTCTGGGACAGAAGCGGAGACCCAGTACTTC

j_gene: TRBJ1-5
v_gene: TRBV18
abundance: .
d_gene: .
CDR3aa: CASSGAGGNQPQHF
CDR3nt: TGTGCCAGCTCAGGGGCCGGGGGGAATCAGCCCCAGCATTTT

j_gene: TRBJ2-7
v_gene: TRBV10-3
abundance: .
d_gene: TRBD2
CDR3aa: CAISEREGSGTEQYF
CDR3nt: TGTGCCATCAGTGAGCGAGAGGGAAGCGGGACCGAGCAGTACTTC

j_gene: TRBJ1-1
v_gene: TRBV6-1
abundance: .
d_gene: .
CDR3aa: CASSEAGEGEAFF
CDR3nt: TGTGCCAGCAGTGAAGCTGGGGAGGGGGAAGCTTTCTTT

j_gene: TRBJ1-2
v_gene: TRBV5-4
abundance: .
d_gene: .
CDR3aa: CASSNPDSGGGYTF
CDR3nt: TGTGCCAGCAGCAACCCGGACAGCGGCGGGGGCTACACCTTC

j_gene: TRBJ2-7
v_gene: TRBV2
abundance: few
d_gene: TRBD1
CDR3aa: CASRDRDSSYEQYF
CDR3nt: TGTGCCAGCAGAGACCGGGACAGCTCCTACGAGCAGTACTTC

j_gene: TRBJ1-2
v_gene: TRBV4-1
abundance: few
d_gene: TRBD1
CDR3aa: CASSPGTGGRRGYGYTF
CDR3nt: TGCGCCAGCAGCCCTGGGACAGGGGGCAGAAGGGGCTATGGCTACACCTTC

j_gene: TRBJ1-2
v_gene: TRBV7-9
abundance: few
d_gene: TRBD1
CDR3aa: CASSSPGTGFYGYTF
CDR3nt: TGTGCCAGCAGCTCTCCGGGGACAGGGTTCTATGGCTACACCTTC

j_gene: TRBJ1-2
v_gene: TRBV19
abundance: few
d_gene: .
CDR3aa: CASTSGVGYGYTF
CDR3nt: TGTGCCAGTACCTCGGGGGTCGGCTATGGCTACACCTTC

j_gene: TRBJ2-5
v_gene: TRBV5-4
abundance: few
d_gene: TRBD2
CDR3aa: CASSLGGGLGGVETQYF
CDR3nt: TGTGCCAGCAGCCTTGGGGGGGGACTAGGGGGAGTGGAGACCCAGTACTTC

j_gene: TRBJ1-1
v_gene: TRBV9
abundance: .
d_gene: TRBD1
CDR3aa: CASSVEGQGREAFF
CDR3nt: TGTGCCAGCAGCGTAGAGGGACAGGGACGGGAAGCTTTCTTT

j_gene: TRBJ1-1
v_gene: TRBV10-2
abundance: .
d_gene: .
CDR3aa: CASSEQGGNTEAFF
CDR3nt: TGCGCCAGCAGTGAACAGGGTGGGAACACTGAAGCTTTCTTT